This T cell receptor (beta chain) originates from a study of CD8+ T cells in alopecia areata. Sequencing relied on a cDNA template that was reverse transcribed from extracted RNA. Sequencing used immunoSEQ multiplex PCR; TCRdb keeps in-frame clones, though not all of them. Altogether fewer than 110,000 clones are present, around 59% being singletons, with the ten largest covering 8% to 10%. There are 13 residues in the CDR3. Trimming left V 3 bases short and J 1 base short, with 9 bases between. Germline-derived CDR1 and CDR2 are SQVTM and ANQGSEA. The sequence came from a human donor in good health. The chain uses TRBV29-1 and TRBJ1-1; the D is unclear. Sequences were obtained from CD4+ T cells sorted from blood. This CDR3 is CSVDRQANTEAFF. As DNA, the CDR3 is TGCAGCGTTGATAGGCAGGCGAACACTGAAGCTTTCTTT.